This TCR beta chain was recorded in a study of post-analysis software for immune sequencing data. Carried by the TCR beta cDNA libraries were unique molecular identifiers. TCRdb called the PCR reads again in MiXCR, with one record for every CDR3 protein. Of around 710,000 distinct CDR3 sequences listed, roughly 50% are singletons. The CDR3 totals 16 residues. Germline values: CDR1 MGHRA, CDR2 YSYEKL. The J segment lost 1 base and the V segment lost 4 bases, leaving 10 bases of the junction unmatched. Whole-study results and caveats: When patients were compared with controls, four or five TRBV segments were more frequent, TRBV5-6, TRBV5-1 and TRBV20-1 among them.

This clonotype has just a few counts. Antigen specificity is unknown. The sequence was collected from a girl between 10 and 17 years old with multiple sclerosis. This chain links TRBV4-1 with TRBJ2-7; 7 nucleotides agree with TRBD2. Sequenced material: blood. CDR3 loop: CASSPEAGVTSYEQYF. The CDR3 coding sequence is TGCGCCAGCAGCCCAGAGGCGGGGGTAACGTCCTACGAGCAGTACTTC.